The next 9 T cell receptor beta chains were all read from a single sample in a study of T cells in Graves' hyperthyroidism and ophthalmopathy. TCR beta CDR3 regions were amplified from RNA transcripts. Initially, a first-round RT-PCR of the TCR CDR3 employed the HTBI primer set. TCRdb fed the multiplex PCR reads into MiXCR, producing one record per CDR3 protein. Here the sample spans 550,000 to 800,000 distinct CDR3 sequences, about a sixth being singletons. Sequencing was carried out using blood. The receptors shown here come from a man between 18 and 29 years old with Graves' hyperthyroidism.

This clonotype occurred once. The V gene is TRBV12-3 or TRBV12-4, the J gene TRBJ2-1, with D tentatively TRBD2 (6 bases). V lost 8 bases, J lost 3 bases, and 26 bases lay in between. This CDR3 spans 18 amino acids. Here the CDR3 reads CASRWHTGERAYYNEQFF. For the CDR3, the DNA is TGTGCCAGCCGGTGGCACACCGGGGAGCGGGCCTACTACAATGAGCAGTTCTTC.

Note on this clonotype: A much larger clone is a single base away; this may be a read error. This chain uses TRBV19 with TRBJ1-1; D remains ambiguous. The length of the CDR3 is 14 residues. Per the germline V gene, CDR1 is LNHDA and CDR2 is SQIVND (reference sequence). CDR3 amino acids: CANSMGSGNTEAFF. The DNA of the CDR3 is TGTGCCAATAGTATGGGTAGCGGGAACACTGAAGCTTTCTTT.

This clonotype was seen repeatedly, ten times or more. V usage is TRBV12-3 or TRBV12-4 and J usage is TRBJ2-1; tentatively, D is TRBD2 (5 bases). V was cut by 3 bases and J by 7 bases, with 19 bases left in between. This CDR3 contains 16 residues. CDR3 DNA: TGTGCCAGCAGTTTGGGTAGCTTAGGTTCGGGAAATGAGCAGTTCTTC. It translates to CASSLGSLGSGNEQFF.

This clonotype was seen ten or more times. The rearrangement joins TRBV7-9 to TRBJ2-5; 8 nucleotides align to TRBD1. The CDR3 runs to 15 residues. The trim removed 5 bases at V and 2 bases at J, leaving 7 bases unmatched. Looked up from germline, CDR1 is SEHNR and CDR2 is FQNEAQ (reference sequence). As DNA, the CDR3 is TGTGCCAGCAGCCGTAGGGGACAGGTACAAGAGACCCAGTACTTC. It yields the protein CASSRRGQVQETQYF.

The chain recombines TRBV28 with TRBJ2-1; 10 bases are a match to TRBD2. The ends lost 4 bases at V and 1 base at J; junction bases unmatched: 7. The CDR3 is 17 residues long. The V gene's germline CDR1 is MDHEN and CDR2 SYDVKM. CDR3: CASSSGVAGGSYNEQFF. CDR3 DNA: TGTGCCAGCAGTTCCGGGGTAGCGGGAGGTTCCTACAATGAGCAGTTCTTC.

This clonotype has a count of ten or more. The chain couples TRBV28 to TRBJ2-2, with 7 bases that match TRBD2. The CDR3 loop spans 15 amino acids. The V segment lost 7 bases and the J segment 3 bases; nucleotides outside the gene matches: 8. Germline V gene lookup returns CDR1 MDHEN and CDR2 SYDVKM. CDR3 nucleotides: TGTGCCAGCAACCCGGGACTATCTTACACCGGGGAGCTGTTTTTT. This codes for CASNPGLSYTGELFF. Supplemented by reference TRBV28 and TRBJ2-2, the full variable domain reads DVKVTQSSRYLVKRTGEKVFLECVQDMDHENMFWYRQDPGLGLRLIYFSYDVKMKEKGDIPEGYSVSREKKERFSLILESASTNQTSMYLCASNPGLSYTGELFFGEGSRLTVL.

The DNA of the CDR3 is TGCAGTGCTCTCCGGGGACTAGCGGGAGTTTCCCACGAGCAGTACTTC. Amino acid sequence: CSALRGLAGVSHEQYF. The V and J genes are TRBV20-1 and TRBJ2-7; 14 bases are shared with TRBD2. Germline V gene data show CDR1 as DFQATT and CDR2 as SNEGSKA (reference sequence). This CDR3 is 16 amino acids long. V was pared by 5 bases and J by 5 bases, with 11 bases of the junction left unmatched.

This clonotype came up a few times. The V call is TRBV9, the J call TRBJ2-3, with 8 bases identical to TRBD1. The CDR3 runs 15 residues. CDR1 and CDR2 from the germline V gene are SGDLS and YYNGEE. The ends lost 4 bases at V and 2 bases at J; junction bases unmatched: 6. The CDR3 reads CASSIGQGPTDTQYF. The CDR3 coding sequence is TGTGCCAGCAGCATCGGACAGGGCCCCACAGATACGCAGTATTTT.

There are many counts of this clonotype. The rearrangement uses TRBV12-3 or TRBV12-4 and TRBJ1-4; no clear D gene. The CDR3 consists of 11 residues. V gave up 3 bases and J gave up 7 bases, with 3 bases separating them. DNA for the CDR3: TGTGCCAGCAGTTTTACTGAAAAACTGTTTTTT. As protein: CASSFTEKLFF.